A selection of T cell receptor beta chains follows, all from one sample in a study of chemoradiotherapy in HPV16-positive cancers. Sequenced by immunoSEQ multiplex PCR; TCRdb stores in-frame clones only, minus some. The data show thousands of clones, with about 63% seen just once and approximately 33% held by the top ten. This material was collected from a patient who underwent chemoradiotherapy. The source of these receptors is a human donor with HPV-associated anogenital cancer. The CDR3 runs from the conserved cysteine through the conserved F or W. D genes are given only for firm matches. Clone size is shown for a subset of rows, as once, few, many or a class of expanded clone.

j_call,d_call,v_call,clone_size,cdr3_nt,cdr3_aa
TRBJ1-1,TRBD1,TRBV7-9,few,TGTGCCAGCAGCTTAGCGGGGGGACAGCGCCTGGGAGCTTTCTTT,CASSLAGGQRLGAFF
TRBJ2-4,NA,TRBV19,few,TGTGCCAGTAGTAGCGGGACCGTTGAGCGAGTCATTCAGTACTTC,CASSSGTVERVIQYF
TRBJ1-5,NA,TRBV9,NA,TGTGCCAGCAGCTTTGGGGGGGCAGGGGATAATCAGCCCCAGCATTTT,CASSFGGAGDNQPQHF
TRBJ1-6,NA,TRBV6-5,NA,TGTGCCAGCAGTTTATTCAGGGATTCACCCCTCCACTTT,CASSLFRDSPLHF
TRBJ2-2,NA,TRBV18,NA,TGTGCCAGCTCTCTTGTTTCGGGCCAGAACACCGGGGAGCTGTTTTTT,CASSLVSGQNTGELFF
TRBJ2-1,NA,TRBV7-9,NA,TGTGCCAGCAGCCCAGTGAATGAGCAGTTCTTC,CASSPVNEQFF
TRBJ1-4,NA,TRBV5-4,NA,TGTGCCAGCAGCTTCAGGGGAATGGAAAAACTGTTTTTT,CASSFRGMEKLFF
TRBJ2-3,NA,TRBV11-3,NA,TGTGCCAGCAGCTTAGATTGGGCTGGGGGCGGCGCAGATACGCAGTATTTT,CASSLDWAGGGADTQYF
TRBJ1-2,TRBD1,TRBV10-3,once,TGTGCCATCTTTCCCATCCGGACAGGGAGGAATGGCTACACCTTC,CAIFPIRTGRNGYTF
TRBJ2-7,NA,TRBV7-2,NA,TGTGCCAGCAGCGCGACAGGCCTGTCCTACGAGCAGTACTTC,CASSATGLSYEQYF
TRBJ1-6,NA,TRBV11-3,NA,TGTGCCAGCAGCTCAGGTTCGACTTCACCCCTCCACTTT,CASSSGSTSPLHF
TRBJ1-6,NA,TRBV6-1,NA,TGTGCCAGCGTAATAAGAGGGGGAAATTCACCCCTCCACTTT,CASVIRGGNSPLHF
TRBJ2-3,TRBD1,TRBV7-2,NA,TGTGCCAGCAGCTCGAGCCGGGACAGGGGGCATGATACGCAGTATTTT,CASSSSRDRGHDTQYF
TRBJ1-1,NA,TRBV6-5,NA,TGTGCCAGCCATCGCCCCTCCAGGGGTGACACTGAAGCTTTCTTT,CASHRPSRGDTEAFF
TRBJ2-3,TRBD1,TRBV19,NA,TGTGCCAGTAGTCCGACAGGGGGCACAGATACGCAGTATTTT,CASSPTGGTDTQYF
TRBJ2-1,NA,TRBV9,NA,TGTGCCAGCAGCGTAAAGGACTCCTACGCGTTCGATGAGCAGTTCTTC,CASSVKDSYAFDEQFF
TRBJ1-2,TRBD1,TRBV5-4,NA,TGTGCCAGCAGCTTGGCTGGGACAGGGGGCGCGAAAGGCTACACCTTC,CASSLAGTGGAKGYTF
TRBJ1-2,TRBD1,TRBV7-2,NA,TGTGCCAGCAGCTTAACAGGAGAGGGGGCGCGGGGCTACACCTTC,CASSLTGEGARGYTF
TRBJ2-3,TRBD2,TRBV5-4,once,TGTGCCAGCAGCTTGGTAGCGGGAGGGACAGATACGCAGTATTTT,CASSLVAGGTDTQYF